The 28 T cell receptor beta chains presented below share a single source sample, sequenced in a study of blood T cell repertoires in COVID-19. TCRdb's copy holds only in-frame clones and misses some; the assay was immunoSEQ multiplex PCR. The table shows about 130,000 clones, with 80% to 90% occurring only once. The sample consisted of peripheral blood. The origin of the receptors is a man aged 60-69 years with COVID-19, enrolled during active disease.

V is TRBV5-1 and J is TRBJ1-5; D gene ambiguous. The CDR3 spans 15 residues. CDR1 SGHRS and CDR2 YFSETQ come from the germline V gene. The V end lost 1 base, the J end lost 1 base, and 9 bases lay between the germline ends. The DNA of the CDR3 is TGCGCCAGCAGCTTGTCGGTGGGCAGCAATCAGCCCCAGCATTTT. It encodes CASSLSVGSNQPQHF.

The V and J genes are TRBV5-4 and TRBJ1-1, with TRBD1 as a possible D gene (5 bases). Between the trimmed V and J ends, which lost 4 bases and 7 bases, there was a span of 17 bases. CDR1 is SGHNT and CDR2 is YYREEE in the germline V gene (reference sequence). This CDR3 region has 14 residues. The CDR3 spells CASSRDSPFGEAFF. In nucleotides, the CDR3 is TGTGCCAGCAGCCGGGACTCCCCTTTTGGTGAAGCTTTCTTT. The full variable domain, completed using reference TRBV5-4 and TRBJ1-1, is ETGVTQSPTHLIKTRGQQVTLRCSSQSGHNTVSWYQQALGQGPQFIFQYYREEENGRGNFPPRFSGLQFPNYSSELNVNALELDDSALYLCASSRDSPFGEAFFGQGTRLTVV.

The chain joins TRBV7-2 to TRBJ1-3; D call uncertain. The CDR3 consists of 16 residues. V was clipped by 0 bases and J by 4 bases, with 13 bases between them. Germline values: CDR1 SGHTA, CDR2 FQGNSA. CDR3 sequence reads: CASSLAQPSSGNTIYF. In DNA form, the CDR3 reads TGTGCCAGCAGCTTAGCACAGCCGAGCTCAGGAAACACCATATATTTT.

This chain connects TRBV19 to TRBJ1-1; 9 bases map to TRBD1. After removal of 10 bases from V and 6 bases from J, the junction contained 6 bases not matched to a gene. The CDR3 extends over 12 amino acids. Germline CDR1 and CDR2: LNHDA and SQIVND (reference sequence). Written as DNA, the CDR3 is TGTGCCACGTGGACAGGGGCGGCTGAAGCTTTCTTT. Translating gives CATWTGAAEAFF.

The chain combines TRBV27 with TRBJ1-3, with D possibly matching TRBD1 (5 bases). V was shortened by 5 bases and J by 0 bases, with 17 bases between the two germline ends. Germline CDR1 reads MNHEY; CDR2 reads SMNVEV (reference sequence). The CDR3 consists of 17 residues. CDR3 nucleotide sequence: TGTGCCAGCAGTCCGATGTCAGGGCCCAGCTCTGGAAACACCATATATTTT. This sequence encodes CASSPMSGPSSGNTIYF.

V and J are TRBV4-1 and TRBJ1-5; 7 nucleotides agree with TRBD1. Germline trimming cut 4 bases from V and 4 bases from J; bases unmatched to any gene: 7. Looked up from germline, CDR1 is MGHRA and CDR2 is YSYEKL. The CDR3 loop spans 15 amino acids. In nucleotides, the CDR3 is TGCGCCAGCAGCCCGTTCCGGGACAGTAATCAGCCCCAGCATTTT. It codes for CASSPFRDSNQPQHF.

This chain uses TRBV7-2 with TRBJ2-2; D might be TRBD2 (6 bases). V lost 5 bases and J 6 bases, leaving 16 bases between the germline ends. The CDR3 is 15 amino acids. Germline CDR1 reads SGHTA; CDR2 reads FQGNSA. The CDR3 reads CASSRDWSLPGELFF. DNA of the CDR3: TGTGCCAGCAGCCGGGACTGGTCCCTGCCCGGGGAGCTGTTTTTT.

The rearrangement uses TRBV15 and TRBJ2-5; D is possibly TRBD2 (6 bases). The CDR3 contains 13 residues. V shed 8 bases and J shed 2 bases, with 12 bases lying between them. Germline lookup yields CDR1 LNHNV and CDR2 YYDKDF (reference sequence). The CDR3 nucleotides are TGTGCCACCCGTGAGGAGGGACAAGAGACCCAGTACTTC. Translating gives CATREEGQETQYF.

This chain connects TRBV18 to TRBJ1-2; D not certain. Germline V CDR1 and CDR2: KGHSH, LQKENI. Trimming removed 3 bases at V and 5 bases at J, with 13 bases between. CDR3 length equals 14 residues. In nucleotides, the CDR3 is TGTGCCAGCTCACCCCGAACCGACAATTATGGCTACACCTTC. It yields the protein CASSPRTDNYGYTF.

The V gene is TRBV6-5, the J gene TRBJ2-3; tentative D call: TRBD1 (5 bases). Germline values: CDR1 MNHEY, CDR2 SVGAGI. V shed 3 bases and J shed 4 bases, with 17 bases lying between them. The length of the CDR3 is 16 residues. The CDR3, as DNA: TGTGCCAGCAGTTATGGTCGGAGCCCCAGGGCAGATACGCAGTATTTT. The encoded protein is CASSYGRSPRADTQYF.

V is TRBV10-3 and J is TRBJ1-3; D might be TRBD1 (5 bases). Between the trimmed V and J ends, which lost 7 bases and 2 bases, there was a span of 12 bases. Per the germline V gene, CDR1 is ENHRY and CDR2 is SYGVKD. The length of the CDR3 is 14 residues. CDR3 sequence: CAIMGGRTGNTIYF. CDR3 DNA sequence: TGTGCCATCATGGGGGGAAGGACTGGAAACACCATATATTTT.

In its sample, this clone was seen a few times. The chain links TRBV6-5 to TRBJ1-6; 7 bases line up with TRBD1. This CDR3 spans 14 amino acids. CDR1 and CDR2 from the germline V gene are MNHEY and SVGAGI. J lost 10 bases, V lost 4 bases, and 7 bases had no gene match. The CDR3 DNA reads as TGTGCCAGCAGTTCCCAAGGGGGCCAGTCACCCCTCCACTTT. It is translated as CASSSQGGQSPLHF.

CDR3 loop: CASSLAGSGGSTLPDTQYF. CDR3 nucleotide sequence: TGTGCCAGCAGCTTAGCGGGTAGCGGGGGATCGACCCTCCCAGATACGCAGTATTTT. This rearrangement joins TRBV7-2 to TRBJ2-3; 9 positions match TRBD2. In germline, CDR1 is SGHTA, CDR2 FQGNSA. Trimming cost V 0 bases and J 4 bases; bases outside gene matches: 14. The CDR3 runs 19 residues.

In nucleotides, the CDR3 is TGTGCCAGCATGCAGGTCACTGAAGCTTTCTTT. Translation gives CASMQVTEAFF. This sequence joins TRBV7-8 and TRBJ1-1, with D hard to call. Germline V gene sequence: CDR1 SGHVS, CDR2 FQNEAQ. Trimming pared 7 bases from V and 4 bases from J, leaving 7 bases between. The CDR3 consists of 11 residues.

The chain is built from TRBV27 and TRBJ1-2, with D uncertain. This CDR3 has 14 residues. CDR1 MNHEY and CDR2 SMNVEV come from the germline V gene (reference sequence). Trimming took 3 bases from V and 4 from J, leaving 12 bases between them. The CDR3 nucleotides are TGTGCCAGCAGTTTGGATGGACTGGGCTATGGCTACACCTTC. Its translation: CASSLDGLGYGYTF.

The chain couples TRBV7-6 to TRBJ2-1; maybe TRBD2 (5 bases). CDR3 size: 15 residues. The V gene lost 5 bases and the J gene lost 0 bases, with 11 bases spanning the gap. Germline CDR1 SGHVS, CDR2 FNYEAQ. The CDR3 loop reads CASSQAVSSYNEQFF. In DNA form, the CDR3 reads TGTGCCAGCAGCCAAGCGGTAAGCTCCTACAATGAGCAGTTCTTC. The full variable domain, its missing parts supplied by reference TRBV7-6 and TRBJ2-1, is GAGVSQSPRYKVTKRGQDVALRCDPISGHVSLYWYRQALGQGPEFLTYFNYEAQQDKSGLPNDRFSAERPEGSISTLTIQRTEQRDSAMYRCASSQAVSSYNEQFFGPGTRLTVL.

This clone was observed a single time. The chain has TRBV28 and TRBJ2-7, with 9 bases aligning to TRBD1. V lost 4 bases and J lost 3; bases outside the gene matches: 7. Germline V gene lookup returns CDR1 MDHEN and CDR2 SYDVKM. This CDR3 comprises 15 residues. The CDR3 DNA reads as TGTGCCAGCAGTTCTCAGGGACAGGGTGGCTACGAGCAGTACTTC. The encoded protein is CASSSQGQGGYEQYF.

The chain employs TRBV9 and TRBJ2-7, with D tentatively TRBD2 (6 bases). Trimming stripped 3 bases from V and 1 base from J, with 20 bases between. Germline-derived CDR1 and CDR2 are SGDLS and YYNGEE. CDR3 length: 17 amino acids. Written as DNA, the CDR3 is TGTGCCAGCAGCGGGTTCCGGAGCCGGGGAGGATCCTACGAGCAGTACTTC. Protein: CASSGFRSRGGSYEQYF.

The CDR3 region is CASNTGSGGVSSYNEQFF. In DNA, the CDR3 is TGTGCCAGTAACACTGGTAGCGGGGGGGTCAGCTCCTACAATGAGCAGTTCTTC. The chain has TRBV19 and TRBJ2-1; 11 bases agree with TRBD2. The V gene's germline CDR1 is LNHDA and CDR2 SQIVND (reference sequence). With V trimmed by 7 bases and J by 0 bases, 11 bases remained unmatched. The CDR3 is 18 residues long.

V gene TRBV11-3 combines with J gene TRBJ2-3; 14 nucleotides align to TRBD2. The CDR3 is 16 residues long. CDR1 is SGHNT, CDR2 YENEEA, per germline. V was clipped by 4 bases and J by 4 bases; unmatched bases: 4. This CDR3 reads CASSSGTSGGPDTQYF. The CDR3 bases are TGTGCCAGCAGCTCCGGGACTAGCGGGGGACCAGATACGCAGTATTTT.

The V gene is TRBV6-1, the J gene TRBJ1-2; 7 nucleotides line up with TRBD1. CDR3 length: 16 residues. Germline V gene lookup returns CDR1 MNHNS and CDR2 SASEGT. J gave up 4 bases and V 3 bases, and 11 bases lay outside the gene matches. The CDR3 loop reads CASSEIPGGVPYGYTF. The CDR3 DNA sequence: TGTGCCAGCAGTGAGATTCCAGGGGGTGTTCCCTATGGCTACACCTTC.

This sequence joins TRBV6-1 and TRBJ1-1; D gene unclear. From germline, CDR1 is MNHNS and CDR2 SASEGT. The CDR3 spans 16 residues. V was cut by 4 bases and J by 0 bases, with 15 bases left in between. The CDR3 DNA follows: TGTGCCAGCAGTGCATCACCACGGGAGATGAACACTGAAGCTTTCTTT. This translates into CASSASPREMNTEAFF.

This clone was observed a handful of times. The V call is TRBV11-3, the J call TRBJ2-3, with TRBD2 identical over 11 bases. The CDR3 runs 19 residues. V lost 5 bases, J lost 2 bases, and 15 bases stayed unmatched. Germline assignment: CDR1 SGHNT and CDR2 YENEEA. CDR3 loop: CASSAPPSGGPLITDTQYF. In nucleotides, the CDR3 is TGTGCCAGCAGCGCTCCTCCTAGCGGGGGGCCCCTTATCACAGATACGCAGTATTTT.

The chain is built from TRBV24-1 and TRBJ2-1, with 10 bases fitting TRBD2. CDR3 length: 17 residues. V shed 4 bases and J 6 bases; nucleotides not matched to a gene: 11. Germline loops: CDR1 KGHDR, CDR2 SFDVKD. The CDR3 loop is CATSDSRLAGGRNEQFF. DNA of the CDR3: TGTGCCACCAGTGACTCCCGTTTAGCGGGGGGCCGCAATGAGCAGTTCTTC.

The V call is TRBV2, the J call TRBJ1-6, with TRBD1 matching 8 bases. The CDR3 extends over 16 amino acids. Trimming took 3 bases from V and 11 from J; bases not matched to a gene: 12. The V gene's germline CDR1 is SNHLY and CDR2 FYNNEI. CDR3 in amino acids: CASSERQGASFAPLHF. The CDR3 DNA reads TGTGCCAGCAGTGAGCGTCAGGGGGCGAGTTTTGCACCCCTCCACTTT.

This chain uses TRBV9 with TRBJ1-1; D not certain. Germline CDR1 SGDLS, CDR2 YYNGEE. The V end lost 0 bases, the J end lost 1 base, and 13 bases lay between the germline ends. The CDR3 consists of 16 residues. The CDR3 here is CASSVALLESNTEAFF. CDR3 coding DNA: TGTGCCAGCAGCGTAGCCCTTTTGGAGTCGAACACTGAAGCTTTCTTT.

This sequence joins TRBV24-1 and TRBJ1-5; a possible D gene is TRBD1 (5 bases). Germline loops: CDR1 KGHDR, CDR2 SFDVKD. V was pared by 6 bases and J by 0 bases, with 11 bases between. The CDR3 runs to 15 residues. CDR3 sequence reads: CATSLGGASNQPQHF. CDR3 bases: TGTGCCACCAGTTTAGGAGGGGCTAGCAATCAGCCCCAGCATTTT.

V gene TRBV10-3 combines with J gene TRBJ1-6; D unclear. V shed 6 bases and J shed 4 bases, with 10 bases lying between them. The CDR3 contains 14 residues. Germline V gene sequence: CDR1 ENHRY, CDR2 SYGVKD. DNA for the CDR3: TGTGCCATCAGCGGCGGGATTTATAATTCACCCCTCCACTTT. This gives the protein CAISGGIYNSPLHF.